A single sample is the source of the 3 T cell receptor beta chains below, sequenced in a study of monozygotic twins with inflammatory bowel disease. From its re-call of the 5' RACE reads, TCRdb lists each CDR3 protein once, without DNA. This listing includes over 150,000 distinct CDR3 sequences. Sequencing used blood. The receptors were gathered from a human donor with ulcerative colitis or Crohn's disease, or a healthy co-twin of an affected twin (not recorded which).

This rearrangement joins TRBV28 to TRBJ2-2; TCRdb's assignment of TRBD1 cannot be checked, as there is no DNA. CDR1 and CDR2 from the germline V gene are MDHEN and SYDVKM. The CDR3 has 16 residues. The CDR3 loop reads CASSFSRGVYAGELFF.

The chain couples TRBV3-1 to TRBJ1-5. This CDR3 comprises 14 residues. From germline, CDR1 is LGHDT and CDR2 YNNKEL (reference sequence). The CDR3 loop reads CASSQDARNQPQHF.

The chain is built from TRBV3-1 and TRBJ1-5. The CDR3 contains 14 residues. The V gene's germline CDR1 is LGHDT and CDR2 YNNKEL (reference sequence). CDR3 sequence reads: CASSLRAEGQPQHF.